This passage covers 17 T cell receptor beta chains from one sample sequenced in a study of blood T cell repertoires in COVID-19. The data were produced by immunoSEQ multiplex PCR, yet TCRdb's version contains in-frame clones alone and is incomplete. This table has roughly 250,000 clones, around 86% appearing once. The sequencing sample was made of peripheral blood. These receptors all stem from a woman in her fifties or sixties with active or convalescent COVID-19.

The genes are TRBV7-2 and TRBJ1-5, with 7 bases fitting TRBD1. V was pared by 4 bases and J by 7 bases, with 4 bases of the junction left unmatched. Per the germline V gene, CDR1 is SGHTA and CDR2 is FQGNSA. This CDR3 spans 13 amino acids. The CDR3 DNA follows: TGTGCCAGCAGCTCCGACAGGGAACAGCCCCAGCATTTT. Its protein product is CASSSDREQPQHF. The variable domain in full, completed from reference TRBV7-2 and TRBJ1-5, reads GAGVSQSPSNKVTEKGKDVELRCDPISGHTALYWYRQSLGQGLEFLIYFQGNSAPDKSGLPSDRFSAERTGGSVSTLTIQRTQQEDSAVYLCASSSDREQPQHFGDGTRLSIL.

The rearrangement uses TRBV7-9 and TRBJ1-2; D is unclear. V shed 1 base and J shed 8 bases, with 11 bases lying between them. The CDR3 consists of 13 residues. CDR1 and CDR2 from the germline V gene are SEHNR and FQNEAQ (reference sequence). The CDR3: CASSLGAVWGYTF. As DNA, the CDR3 is TGTGCCAGCAGCTTAGGGGCTGTCTGGGGCTACACCTTC.

CDR3 amino acids: CASSPGTSGAYQETQYF. As DNA, the CDR3 is TGTGCCAGCAGTCCCGGGACTAGCGGTGCGTACCAAGAGACCCAGTACTTC. V gene TRBV25-1 combines with J gene TRBJ2-5; 11 bases line up with TRBD2. Trimming removed 5 bases from V and 0 bases from J; junction bases left unmatched: 8. Germline V gene data show CDR1 as MGHDK and CDR2 as SYGVNS. The CDR3 runs 17 residues.

The V and J genes are TRBV28 and TRBJ2-5; 7 bases line up with TRBD2. V gave up 6 bases and J gave up 1 base; unmatched junction bases: 8. The CDR3 has 15 amino acids. CDR1 is MDHEN and CDR2 is SYDVKM in the germline V gene. This CDR3 is CASREAGRGQETQYF. CDR3 DNA sequence: TGTGCCAGCAGGGAAGCGGGGCGCGGCCAAGAGACCCAGTACTTC.

In its sample, this clone was seen once. The chain uses TRBV28 and TRBJ1-2; 8 bases agree with TRBD1. The CDR3 length is 16 residues. V was pared by 4 bases and J by 3 bases, with 10 bases of the junction left unmatched. CDR1 is MDHEN and CDR2 is SYDVKM in the germline V gene. For the CDR3, the DNA is TGTGCCAGCAGTTCTATGACAGGGGAGATGCACTATGGCTACACCTTC. Its protein product is CASSSMTGEMHYGYTF.

The chain joins TRBV7-9 to TRBJ1-1, with a tentative D call TRBD1 (5 bases). Looked up from germline, CDR1 is SEHNR and CDR2 is FQNEAQ (reference sequence). The CDR3 totals 16 residues. V was shortened by 0 bases and J by 1 base, with 12 bases between the two germline ends. CDR3 sequence: CASSLALGQGNTEAFF. Here the CDR3 DNA reads TGTGCCAGCAGCTTAGCGCTCGGGCAGGGGAACACTGAAGCTTTCTTT.

The V gene is TRBV24-1, the J gene TRBJ2-1, with 11 bases aligning to TRBD1. The ends lost 4 bases at V and 10 bases at J; junction bases unmatched: 5. Germline CDR1 KGHDR, CDR2 SFDVKD. The CDR3 extends over 14 amino acids. Here the CDR3 reads CATSERTGGYEQFF. The CDR3 DNA reads TGTGCCACCAGTGAACGGACAGGGGGCTACGAGCAGTTCTTC.

The chain is built from TRBV7-9 and TRBJ2-5; D remains unclear. Per germline, CDR1 SEHNR and CDR2 FQNEAQ (reference sequence). The V end was cut by 6 bases, the J end by 9 bases, with 14 bases between. This CDR3 contains 12 residues. CDR3 bases: TGTGCCAGCAGAGACCCTGGGCTGGCCCAGTACTTC. Translating it yields CASRDPGLAQYF.

J is TRBJ1-4 and V is TRBV3-1 (or the pseudogene TRBV3-2); 8 bases are a match to TRBD1. The CDR3 is made up of 16 amino acids. The germline CDR1 and CDR2 sequences are LGHDT and YNNKEL (reference sequence). After removal of 1 base from V and 8 bases from J, the junction contained 9 bases not matched to a gene. The CDR3 DNA sequence: TGTGCCAGCAGCCAAGCCTCGGACAGGGTGGGCGAAAAACTGTTTTTT. This encodes CASSQASDRVGEKLFF.

The CDR3 loop is CASSQGSQRYNEQFF. For the CDR3, the DNA is TGTGCCAGCAGCCAAGGATCTCAGCGTTACAATGAGCAGTTCTTC. V and J are TRBV14 and TRBJ2-1, with no clear D. The V and J ends lost 1 base and 4 bases respectively, with 11 bases between them. CDR1 SGHDN and CDR2 FVKESK come from the germline V gene. The CDR3 contains 15 residues. Filled out from reference TRBV14 and TRBJ2-1, the complete variable domain reads EAGVTQFPSHSVIEKGQTVTLRCDPISGHDNLYWYRRVMGKEIKFLLHFVKESKQDESGMPNNRFLAERTGGTYSTLKVQPAELEDSGVYFCASSQGSQRYNEQFFGPGTRLTVL.

The rearrangement joins TRBV7-8 to TRBJ2-3, with TRBD2 matching over 15 bases. The trim removed 0 bases at V and 7 bases at J, leaving 8 bases unmatched. The CDR3 covers 18 residues. CDR1 and CDR2 (germline): SGHVS, FQNEAQ. The CDR3 reads CASSLAPGTSGGWYTQYF. CDR3 sequence (DNA): TGTGCCAGCAGCTTAGCGCCGGGGACTAGCGGGGGGTGGTATACGCAGTATTTT.

The chain recombines TRBV14 with TRBJ2-5, with D hard to call. This CDR3 has 16 residues. Germline loops: CDR1 SGHDN, CDR2 FVKESK. Trimming shortened V by 0 bases and J by 3 bases, and 14 bases separated the two germline ends. CDR3 sequence: CASSQDSRQWEETQYF. CDR3 in DNA: TGTGCCAGCAGCCAAGATTCGAGGCAGTGGGAAGAGACCCAGTACTTC.

The V and J genes are TRBV5-1 and TRBJ2-4, with D possibly matching TRBD1 (5 bases). The CDR3 consists of 14 residues. V was clipped by 3 bases and J by 8 bases, with 15 bases between them. CDR1 and CDR2 from the germline V gene are SGHRS and YFSETQ. CDR3 sequence reads: CASSWQGGQDIQYF. In DNA, the CDR3 is TGCGCCAGCAGCTGGCAGGGTGGCCAAGACATTCAGTACTTC.

V usage is TRBV7-2 and J usage is TRBJ2-7; a possible D gene is TRBD2 (6 bases). The V end lost 5 bases, the J end lost 1 base, and 12 bases lay between the germline ends. This CDR3 has 14 amino acids. Germline V gene data show CDR1 as SGHTA and CDR2 as FQGNSA. CDR3 bases: TGTGCCAGCAGCCCGGGGGTCCCTTCCTACGAGCAGTACTTC. Translated: CASSPGVPSYEQYF.

This clone is labeled as medium-sized. This rearrangement joins TRBV6-5 to TRBJ2-7; the D is unclear. The germline V and J ends were trimmed by 7 bases and 0 bases, with 10 bases remaining between them. The CDR3 extends over 13 amino acids. From germline, CDR1 is MNHEY and CDR2 SVGAGI. CDR3 nucleotide sequence: TGTGCCAGCAAGCTCGTGAGCTCCTACGAGCAGTACTTC. As protein: CASKLVSSYEQYF.

The V and J genes are TRBV6-5 and TRBJ2-7; no reliable D call. Trimming left V 2 bases short and J 12 bases short, with 23 bases between. Germline assignment: CDR1 MNHEY and CDR2 SVGAGI. CDR3 size: 15 residues. The CDR3 here is CASSYPHTHQRRRYF. The DNA for the CDR3 is TGTGCCAGCAGTTACCCGCACACTCACCAAAGACGGAGGTACTTC.

As concerns this clone: At the DNA level, this CDR3 is encoded by other sequences in the same sample as well. The chain carries TRBV6-4 and TRBJ2-1; 9 nucleotides line up with TRBD2. The germline V gene encodes CDR1 MRHNA and CDR2 SNTAGT. The ends lost 4 bases at V and 2 bases at J; junction bases unmatched: 3. CDR3 size: 15 residues. The CDR3: CASSALAGAYNEQFF. CDR3 coding DNA: TGTGCCAGCAGTGCTTTAGCGGGGGCCTACAATGAGCAGTTCTTC.